The next 10 T cell receptor beta chains were all read from a single sample in a study of blood T cell repertoires in COVID-19. Generated by immunoSEQ multiplex PCR, the TCRdb table keeps only in-frame clones and is missing some. The sample records about 300,000 clones, roughly 83% being singletons. The specimen was peripheral blood. Receptor source: a woman in her forties or fifties with acute or convalescent COVID-19.

This sequence joins TRBV30 and TRBJ2-2; D ambiguous. This CDR3 is 13 amino acids long. Trimming stripped 2 bases from V and 7 bases from J, with 11 bases between. Germline CDR1 and CDR2: GTSNPN and SVGIG (reference sequence). DNA of the CDR3: TGTGCCTGGAGTCCAAGTGGCCACGGGGAGCTGTTTTTT. Its protein is CAWSPSGHGELFF. Full variable domain (outside the CDR3, taken from reference TRBV30 and TRBJ2-2): SQTIHQWPATLVQPVGSPLSLECTVEGTSNPNLYWYRQAAGRGLQLLFYSVGIGQISSEVPQNLSASRPQDRQFILSSKKLLLSDSGFYLCAWSPSGHGELFFGEGSRLTVL.

This clone is a singleton in its sample. The V and J genes are TRBV27 and TRBJ2-7, with D perhaps TRBD2 (5 bases). Trimming took 5 bases from V and 1 from J, leaving 12 bases between them. The germline CDR1 and CDR2 sequences are MNHEY and SMNVEV (reference sequence). This CDR3 region has 14 residues. CDR3 sequence: CASSTRTGSYEQYF. In nucleotides, the CDR3 is TGTGCCAGCAGTACCCGGACGGGATCCTACGAGCAGTACTTC.

This clone was seen only once. This chain connects TRBV30 to TRBJ2-5; 8 bases agree with TRBD1. This CDR3 spans 13 amino acids. Per the germline V gene, CDR1 is GTSNPN and CDR2 is SVGIG (reference sequence). Losses at the gene ends were 2 bases for V and 7 bases for J; bases not matched to a gene: 6. The CDR3 loop reads CAWSPQGAGTQYF. The CDR3 DNA is TGTGCCTGGAGTCCCCAGGGGGCCGGGACCCAGTACTTC.

This clone was seen once. The chain uses TRBV27 and TRBJ2-1; perhaps TRBD2 as D (6 bases). V was trimmed by 4 bases and J by 1 base, leaving 11 bases between them. This CDR3 has 15 amino acids. Germline CDR1 MNHEY, CDR2 SMNVEV (reference sequence). In DNA, the CDR3 is TGTGCCAGCAGTTGGTATAGCGGTTCCTACAATGAGCAGTTCTTC. It is translated as CASSWYSGSYNEQFF.

CDR3 sequence reads: CASSPDREPYGYTF. Written as DNA, the CDR3 is TGTGCCAGCTCTCCGGACAGGGAACCCTATGGCTACACCTTC. The V gene is TRBV18, the J gene TRBJ1-2, with TRBD1 matching over 8 bases. This CDR3 has 14 residues. The V and J ends lost 6 bases and 4 bases, in that order; junction bases with no gene match: 7. Germline CDR1 KGHSH, CDR2 LQKENI. The full variable domain, completed using reference TRBV18 and TRBJ1-2, is NAGVMQNPRHLVRRRGQEARLRCSPMKGHSHVYWYRQLPEEGLKFMVYLQKENIIDESGMPKERFSAEFPKEGPSILRIQQVVRGDSAAYFCASSPDREPYGYTFGSGTRLTVV.

The rearrangement joins TRBV30 to TRBJ2-6; the D gene is possibly TRBD1 (5 bases). The CDR3 has 15 amino acids. The germline V gene has CDR1 GTSNPN and CDR2 SVGIG (reference sequence). The V gene lost 0 bases and the J gene lost 2 bases, with 8 bases spanning the gap. The CDR3 region is CAWSVGAAGANVLTF. CDR3 DNA: TGTGCCTGGAGTGTAGGGGCGGCTGGGGCCAACGTCCTGACTTTC. Full variable domain (outside the CDR3, taken from reference TRBV30 and TRBJ2-6): SQTIHQWPATLVQPVGSPLSLECTVEGTSNPNLYWYRQAAGRGLQLLFYSVGIGQISSEVPQNLSASRPQDRQFILSSKKLLLSDSGFYLCAWSVGAAGANVLTFGAGSRLTVL.

The chain recombines TRBV6-4 with TRBJ2-2; 7 nucleotides match TRBD2. This CDR3 is 17 amino acids long. The germline V gene has CDR1 MRHNA and CDR2 SNTAGT. V shed 7 bases, J shed 2 bases, and the junction held 13 bases outside the gene matches. CDR3 nucleotides: TGTGCCAGCATTGAAGATACGGGACTACCTAACACCGGGGAGCTGTTTTTT. Translation: CASIEDTGLPNTGELFF.

This chain links TRBV18 with TRBJ1-4, with 10 bases matching TRBD1. Germline trimming cut 1 base from V and 7 bases from J; bases unmatched to any gene: 3. This CDR3 region has 15 residues. CDR1 KGHSH and CDR2 LQKENI come from the germline V gene. The DNA of the CDR3 is TGTGCCAGCTCACCACTTCGGGACAGGGGTGAAAAACTGTTTTTT. Its protein is CASSPLRDRGEKLFF. The full variable domain, its missing parts supplied by reference TRBV18 and TRBJ1-4, is NAGVMQNPRHLVRRRGQEARLRCSPMKGHSHVYWYRQLPEEGLKFMVYLQKENIIDESGMPKERFSAEFPKEGPSILRIQQVVRGDSAAYFCASSPLRDRGEKLFFGSGTQLSVL.

The chain recombines TRBV5-4 with TRBJ2-2; 7 bases are shared with TRBD1. The J segment lost 6 bases and the V segment lost 4 bases, leaving 9 bases of the junction unmatched. From germline, CDR1 is SGHNT and CDR2 YYREEE (reference sequence). The CDR3 length is 15 residues. Written as DNA, the CDR3 is TGTGCCAGCAGCCGACAGGGTTCTACCGCCGGGGAGCTGTTTTTT. It yields the protein CASSRQGSTAGELFF. Full variable domain (remainder filled in from reference TRBV5-4 and TRBJ2-2): ETGVTQSPTHLIKTRGQQVTLRCSSQSGHNTVSWYQQALGQGPQFIFQYYREEENGRGNFPPRFSGLQFPNYSSELNVNALELDDSALYLCASSRQGSTAGELFFGEGSRLTVL.

The chain links TRBV28 to TRBJ2-7; 7 nucleotides align to TRBD2. The V gene end was trimmed by 5 bases and the J gene end by 2 bases; junction bases not matched to a gene: 9. The CDR3 is made up of 15 amino acids. Germline values: CDR1 MDHEN, CDR2 SYDVKM. CDR3 sequence reads: CASSGLVPDPYEQYF. As DNA, the CDR3 is TGTGCCAGCAGTGGACTAGTGCCGGACCCCTACGAGCAGTACTTC.